This paragraph reports one T cell receptor beta chain. These data come from a study of T cell responses to AZD1222 COVID-19 vaccine. This CDR3 region has 11 residues. The V and J ends lost 11 bases and 4 bases respectively, with 11 bases between them. CDR1 is MDHEN, CDR2 SYDVKM, per germline. Generated by immunoSEQ multiplex PCR, the TCRdb table keeps only in-frame clones and is missing some. The sample yields about 120,000 clones, around 83% seen once. The sequencing here drew on peripheral blood, taken 28 days after the second AZD1222 dose. The chain employs TRBV28 and TRBJ1-2; a possible D gene is TRBD1 (6 bases). The sequence derives from an adult who received the AZD1222 COVID-19 vaccine. CDR3 amino acids: CAGRGGYGYTF. The CDR3 DNA follows: TGTGCCGGTAGGGGGGGCTATGGCTACACCTTC.